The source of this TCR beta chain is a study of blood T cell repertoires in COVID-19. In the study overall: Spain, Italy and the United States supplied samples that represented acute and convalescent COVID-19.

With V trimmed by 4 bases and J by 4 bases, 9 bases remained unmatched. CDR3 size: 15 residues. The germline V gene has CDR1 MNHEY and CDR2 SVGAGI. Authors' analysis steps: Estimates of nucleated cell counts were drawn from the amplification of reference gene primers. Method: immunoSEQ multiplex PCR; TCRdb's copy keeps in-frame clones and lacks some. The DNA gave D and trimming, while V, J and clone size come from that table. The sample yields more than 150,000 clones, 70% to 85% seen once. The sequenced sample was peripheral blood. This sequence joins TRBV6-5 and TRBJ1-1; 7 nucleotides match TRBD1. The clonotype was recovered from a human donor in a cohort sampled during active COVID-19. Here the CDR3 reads CASSLLSTGATEAFF. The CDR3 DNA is TGTGCCAGCAGTTTACTCTCTACAGGGGCCACTGAAGCTTTCTTT.